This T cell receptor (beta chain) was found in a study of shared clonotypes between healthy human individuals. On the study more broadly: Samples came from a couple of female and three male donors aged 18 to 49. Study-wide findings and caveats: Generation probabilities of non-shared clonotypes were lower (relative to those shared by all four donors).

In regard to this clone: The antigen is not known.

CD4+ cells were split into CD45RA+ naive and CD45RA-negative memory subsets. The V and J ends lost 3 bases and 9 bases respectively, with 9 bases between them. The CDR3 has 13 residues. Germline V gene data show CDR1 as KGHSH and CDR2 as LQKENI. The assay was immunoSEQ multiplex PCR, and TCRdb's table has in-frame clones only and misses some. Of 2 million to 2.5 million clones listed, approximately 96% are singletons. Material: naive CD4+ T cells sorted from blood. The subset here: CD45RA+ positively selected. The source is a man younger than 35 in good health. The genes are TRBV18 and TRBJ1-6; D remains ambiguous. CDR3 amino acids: CASSPLNGSPLHF. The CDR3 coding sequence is TGTGCCAGCTCACCGCTCAACGGTTCACCCCTCCACTTT.